This T cell receptor beta chain is drawn from a study of T cells in Graves' hyperthyroidism and ophthalmopathy. This clonotype has at least ten counts. Diagnosis of hyperthyroidism was new in patients aged 18 to 65, and its duration was under 2 months. RNA transcripts served as the template for amplifying TCR beta CDR3 regions. First-round RT-PCR targeting the TCR CDR3 was performed with the HTBI primer set. TCRdb reanalysed the multiplex PCR reads using MiXCR and keeps one entry per CDR3 protein. Here the sample spans about 480,000 distinct CDR3 sequences, around 14% being singletons. V trimming: 8 bases; J trimming: 1 base; junction bases outside the gene matches: 17. The germline gives CDR1 MDHEN, CDR2 SYDVKM. The CDR3 has 19 amino acids.

The specimen was blood. This chain joins TRBV28 and TRBJ2-6; 7 positions match TRBD1. This receptor was identified in a woman in her late teens or twenties with Graves' hyperthyroidism. CDR3 DNA sequence: TGTGCCAGCCGGACTTTACCGGGACAGCGCTTTTCTGGGGCCAACGTCCTGACTTTC. Amino acids: CASRTLPGQRFSGANVLTF.